One sample yielded the 25 T cell receptor beta chains listed below, sequenced in a study of metastatic and nonmetastatic thyroid tumors. TCRdb re-called the PCR reads via MiXCR. The sample has about 64,000 clones; less than 5% are singletons. Treatment of any kind had been given to no patient before thyroid surgery. The sample consisted of blood. The receptors were sampled from a female donor with papillary thyroid cancer or a benign thyroid nodule (not recorded which). Some clones in this sample may be carry-over from other donors' samples.

This clone was found a few times. At the DNA level, this CDR3 is encoded by other sequences in the same sample as well. The chain uses TRBV3-1 and TRBJ2-1; 8 bases fit TRBD2. V lost 6 bases to trimming and J lost 5 bases; unmatched junction nucleotides: 15. The germline V gene encodes CDR1 LGHDT and CDR2 YNNKEL (reference sequence). The length of the CDR3 is 17 residues. The CDR3 region has the DNA TGTGCCAGCAGTCTTTTAGGCCGAACTAGCGGACACAATGAGCAGTTCTTC. As protein: CASSLLGRTSGHNEQFF.

V gene TRBV4-1 combines with J gene TRBJ2-7; D might be TRBD1 or TRBD2, each matching 5 bases. The germline gives CDR1 MGHRA, CDR2 YSYEKL. This CDR3 spans 14 amino acids. Trimming cost V 2 bases and J 2 bases, with 10 bases left between them. CDR3 nucleotide sequence: TGCGCCAGCAGCCAATTTGGGGGTGCCTACGAGCAGTACTTC. Its protein is CASSQFGGAYEQYF.

This clone was detected a few times. J is TRBJ2-3 and V is TRBV19, with 11 positions matching TRBD2. In germline, CDR1 is LNHDA, CDR2 SQIVND (reference sequence). V lost 4 bases to trimming and J lost 6 bases; unmatched junction nucleotides: 12. The CDR3 contains 17 residues. The CDR3 DNA reads TGTGCCAGTAGTACTCTTCGAACTAGCGGGAGTTCGGATACGCAGTATTTT. Protein product: CASSTLRTSGSSDTQYF.

There are many counts of this clone. This could be a read error, since a much larger clone is one nucleotide away. V and J are TRBV12-3 or TRBV12-4 and TRBJ2-1, with a tentative D call TRBD2 (5 bases). CDR3 length: 15 residues. V lost 3 bases and J 5 bases, leaving 14 bases between the germline ends. CDR3 region: CASSFGCRGNNEQFF. CDR3 sequence (DNA): TGTGCCAGCAGTTTCGGCTGCCGGGGTAACAATGAGCAGTTCTTC.

The chain carries TRBV24-1 and TRBJ2-3, with 11 bases aligning to TRBD2. After removal of 9 bases from V and 2 bases from J, the junction contained 6 bases not matched to a gene. This CDR3 contains 15 residues. Germline CDR1 reads KGHDR; CDR2 reads SFDVKD. CDR3 nucleotide sequence: TGTGCCACCTCCAAGACTAGCGGGGACACAGATACGCAGTATTTT. Protein: CATSKTSGDTDTQYF.

This clone was recorded a few times. Other DNA sequences within the sample encode an identical CDR3. V is TRBV6-1 and J is TRBJ2-7; D gene unclear. The CDR3 extends over 14 amino acids. V was shortened by 6 bases and J by 2 bases, with 14 bases between the two germline ends. Per germline, CDR1 MNHNS and CDR2 SASEGT. The CDR3 sequence: CASRIQGSTYEQYF. The CDR3 nucleotides read TGTGCCAGCAGGATACAAGGTTCAACCTACGAGCAGTACTTC.

This clone was counted between two and nine times. The chain joins TRBV7-2 to TRBJ2-1, with a possible D match to TRBD2 (6 bases). Germline values: CDR1 SGHTA, CDR2 FQGNSA. Deletions cut 6 bases from V and 4 bases from J, with 13 bases between. This CDR3 comprises 14 residues. The CDR3 region is CASRRKGGYNEQFF. The DNA for the CDR3 is TGTGCCAGCAGACGAAAGGGAGGATACAATGAGCAGTTCTTC.

This clone was seen more than once but under ten times. The chain joins TRBV6-2 or TRBV6-3 to TRBJ1-3; D gene unclear. Germline values: CDR1 MNHEY, CDR2 SVGEGT. The CDR3 has 11 amino acids. The V end was cut by 6 bases, the J end by 4 bases, with 4 bases between. This CDR3 is CASSIGNTIYF. Here the CDR3 DNA reads TGTGCCAGCAGCATCGGAAACACCATATATTTT.

This clone has more than one count but fewer than ten. The rearrangement uses TRBV6-2 or TRBV6-3 and TRBJ2-5; no clear D. The CDR3 sequence is 13 residues long. Germline CDR1 reads MNHEY; CDR2 reads SVGEGT. Trimming left V 7 bases short and J 5 bases short, with 14 bases between. CDR3 residues: CASNEDPRETQYF. As DNA, the CDR3 is TGTGCCAGCAATGAGGACCCCAGGGAGACCCAGTACTTC.

This clone was recorded at least ten times. The chain recombines TRBV7-9 with TRBJ2-7; the match to TRBD1 covers 9 bases. Per the germline V gene, CDR1 is SEHNR and CDR2 is FQNEAQ (reference sequence). The CDR3 is 13 residues long. V lost 5 bases, J lost 3 bases, and 2 bases stayed unmatched. For the CDR3, the DNA is TGTGCCAGCAGCGGACAGGGGCACTACGAGCAGTACTTC. It yields the protein CASSGQGHYEQYF.

The gene calls are TRBV12-3 or TRBV12-4 and TRBJ1-1; no clear D. This CDR3 has 13 residues. Trimming shortened V by 1 base and J by 1 base, and 4 bases separated the two germline ends. The CDR3 loop is CASSLGRNTEAFF. CDR3 DNA sequence: TGTGCCAGCAGTTTAGGTCGGAACACTGAAGCTTTCTTT.

This clone was recorded a few times. This sequence may be a read error, since a much larger clone differs from it by one base. This sample also contains other DNA sequences that code for the same CDR3. V gene TRBV20-1 combines with J gene TRBJ2-5, with D perhaps given as TRBD1 or TRBD2 (5 bases each). The germline V gene has CDR1 DFQATT and CDR2 SNEGSKA (reference sequence). Between the trimmed V and J ends, which lost 6 bases and 4 bases, there was a span of 15 bases. CDR3 length: 13 amino acids. This chain's CDR3 is CSARPGPGETQYF. The CDR3 DNA is TGCAGTGCACGGCCGGGGCCGGGAGAGACCCAGTACTTC.

This clone was detected many times. The chain links TRBV6-1 to TRBJ1-2; no clear D. This CDR3 is built from 14 residues. Deletions cut 6 bases from V and 6 bases from J, with 17 bases between. CDR1 is MNHNS, CDR2 SASEGT, per germline. The CDR3 here is CASSSRAGKDGYTF. The CDR3 coding sequence is TGTGCCAGCAGCTCTAGGGCGGGAAAAGATGGCTACACCTTC.

This clone was seen repeatedly, ten times or more. This chain links TRBV6-1 with TRBJ2-5; perhaps TRBD1 as D (5 bases). Deletions cut 2 bases from V and 4 bases from J, with 5 bases between. CDR3 size: 12 residues. CDR1 is MNHNS, CDR2 SASEGT, per germline. The CDR3 here is CASSERGETQYF. The CDR3 coding sequence is TGTGCCAGCAGTGAAAGGGGAGAGACCCAGTACTTC.

This clone was counted between two and nine times. At one end, the junction sequence differs from germline, possibly due to a read error. The rearrangement joins TRBV6-1 to TRBJ2-7, with D unclear. The CDR3 extends over 11 amino acids. Germline CDR1 is MNHNS and CDR2 is SASEGT. CDR3 residues: CANSDGFEQYF. CDR3 nucleotide sequence: TGTGCCAACAGTGACGGATTCGAGCAGTACTTC.

This clone was observed at least ten times. The V and J genes are TRBV11-1 and TRBJ2-3, with 10 nucleotides matching TRBD2. The CDR3 is 17 amino acids. The V and J ends lost 6 bases and 1 base, in that order; junction bases with no gene match: 10. Germline assignment: CDR1 SGHAT and CDR2 FQDESV (reference sequence). The DNA of the CDR3 is TGTGCCAGCAGATCCACGCCCGGGACTAGCGGCACAGATACGCAGTATTTT. Its translation: CASRSTPGTSGTDTQYF. The variable domain in full, completed from reference TRBV11-1 and TRBJ2-3, reads EAEVAQSPRYKITEKSQAVAFWCDPISGHATLYWYRQILGQGPELLVQFQDESVVDDSQLPKDRFSAERLKGVDSTLKIQPAELGDSAMYLCASRSTPGTSGTDTQYFGPGTRLTVL.

Details on this clone: A junction boundary mismatches the germline segment, possibly from a read error. Distinct nucleotide sequences in the sample also encode this CDR3. The V and J genes are TRBV7-9 and TRBJ2-3; no definite D call. The CDR3 totals 17 residues. The germline V gene has CDR1 SEHNR and CDR2 FQNEAQ (reference sequence). For the CDR3, the DNA is TGCGCCAGCAGCTCCCCCAGGACCTATGTTACCACGGATACGCAGTATTTT. Protein product: CASSSPRTYVTTDTQYF.

The V gene is TRBV4-1, the J gene TRBJ1-2, with 7 bases matching TRBD1. Germline V gene data show CDR1 as MGHRA and CDR2 as YSYEKL. V shed 4 bases and J 8 bases; nucleotides not matched to a gene: 4. The CDR3 extends over 12 amino acids. The chain's CDR3 is CASSPTGRGYTF. The CDR3 coding sequence is TGCGCCAGCAGCCCGACAGGGCGCGGCTACACCTTC.

This clone occurred a few times. This chain uses TRBV30 with TRBJ2-4; the D gene is possibly TRBD1 (6 bases). From germline, CDR1 is GTSNPN and CDR2 SVGIG (reference sequence). This CDR3 is 15 amino acids long. V lost 4 bases and J 5 bases, leaving 18 bases between the germline ends. In DNA form, the CDR3 reads TGTGCCTGGAAGCCCCGGGACATTTGGGAAAACATTCAGTACTTC. It is translated as CAWKPRDIWENIQYF.

Note on this clone: The conserved phenylalanine or tryptophan normally closing the CDR3 is absent here, so this likely arose from a read error. The chain uses TRBV19 and TRBJ2-7, with no clear D. The germline gives CDR1 LNHDA, CDR2 SQIVND (reference sequence). Trimming removed 1 base at V and 1 base at J, with 11 bases between. CDR3 size: 15 residues. This chain's CDR3 is CASSIVPAGSYEQYL. The CDR3 coding sequence is TGTGCCAGTAGTATAGTCCCCGCCGGGTCCTACGAGCAGTACCTC.

The sample holds a few counts of this clone. J is TRBJ1-3 and V is TRBV12-5; TRBD1 might be the D (6 bases). The V gene's germline CDR1 is LGHNT and CDR2 FRNRAP. The ends were cut back, 1 base at V and 2 bases at J, with 15 bases in the middle. The CDR3 runs 17 residues. The CDR3 loop reads CASGLGRFNRAGNTIYF. The CDR3 coding sequence is TGTGCTAGTGGTTTGGGTCGTTTTAACAGGGCTGGAAACACCATATATTTT. The full variable domain, its missing parts supplied by reference TRBV12-5 and TRBJ1-3, is DARVTQTPRHKVTEMGQEVTMRCQPILGHNTVFWYRQTMMQGLELLAYFRNRAPLDDSGMPKDRFSAEMPDATLATLKIQPSEPRDSAVYFCASGLGRFNRAGNTIYFGEGSWLTVV.

This clone has ten or more counts. The V call is TRBV7-9, the J call TRBJ2-7; TRBD2 agrees at 8 bases. Trimming took 3 bases from V and 0 from J; bases not matched to a gene: 16. Per the germline V gene, CDR1 is SEHNR and CDR2 is FQNEAQ (reference sequence). The CDR3 sequence is 19 residues long. The CDR3 nucleotides read TGTGCCAGCAGCTTCGGAATGCCCCCGGGACTAGGGACCTCCTACGAGCAGTACTTC. This sequence encodes CASSFGMPPGLGTSYEQYF. The whole variable domain, remainder taken from reference TRBV7-9 and TRBJ2-7, is DTGVSQNPRHKITKRGQNVTFRCDPISEHNRLYWYRQTLGQGPEFLTYFQNEAQLEKSRLLSDRFSAERPKGSFSTLEIQRTEQGDSAMYLCASSFGMPPGLGTSYEQYFGPGTRLTVT.

This clone was detected a few times. Possible read error: a much larger clone is one base away. As DNA, the CDR3 is TGTGCTAGTCGAAGTTCCAATGAAAAACTGTTTTTT. Translation gives CASRSSNEKLFF. The rearrangement joins TRBV12-5 to TRBJ1-4; no clear D gene. Germline V lookup: CDR1 LGHNT, CDR2 FRNRAP. This CDR3 has 12 amino acids. V was trimmed by 8 bases and J by 5 bases, leaving 9 bases between them.

The chain is built from TRBV20-1 and TRBJ2-4; maybe TRBD2 (6 bases). Trimming removed 3 bases from V and 8 bases from J, with 20 bases in between. Germline lookup yields CDR1 DFQATT and CDR2 SNEGSKA (reference sequence). The CDR3 is 15 residues long. CDR3 protein: CSASKSVGGMYIQYF. The CDR3 nucleotides read TGCAGTGCTAGTAAATCTGTTGGCGGGATGTACATTCAGTACTTC.

This clone has a handful of counts. This may be a read error: a much more frequent sequence differs by one nucleotide. The chain is built from TRBV20-1 and TRBJ1-1, with D unclear. CDR1 is DFQATT, CDR2 SNEGSKA, per germline (reference sequence). This CDR3 comprises 12 residues. In DNA form, the CDR3 reads TGCAGTGCTAGGTCGCCGAACACTGAAGCTTTATTT. Its protein product is CSARSPNTEALF.